This record concerns one T cell receptor (beta chain) sequence. These data are taken from a study of blood T cell repertoires in COVID-19. Germline assignment: CDR1 MNHEY and CDR2 SVGAGI. This CDR3 has 14 amino acids. Trimming removed 5 bases at V and 6 bases at J, with 13 bases between. The table came from immunoSEQ multiplex PCR; TCRdb's copy has only in-frame clones and leaves some out. The profile shows under 350,000 clones, around nine tenths of them singletons. V gene TRBV6-5 combines with J gene TRBJ1-4; perhaps TRBD1 as D (6 bases). The receptor's source is a man aged 35 to 55 with acute or convalescent COVID-19. Sequencing was done on a sample of peripheral blood. The CDR3 nucleotides are TGTGCCAGCAGTCAGGGGTTTAGGGATGAAAAACTGTTTTTT. Protein product: CASSQGFRDEKLFF.